The source of this T cell receptor beta chain is a study of blood T cell repertoires in COVID-19. This CDR3 contains 16 residues. CDR1 and CDR2 from the germline V gene are LGHDT and YNNKEL (reference sequence). Trimming removed 1 base from V and 0 bases from J; junction bases left unmatched: 5. TCRdb keeps only in-frame clones here, not all; method: immunoSEQ multiplex PCR. The sample carries over 100,000 clones, 80% to 90% recorded once. The origin of this receptor is a man aged 45-60 years with active COVID-19. The specimen sequenced was peripheral blood. The chain links TRBV3-1 (or the pseudogene TRBV3-2) to TRBJ2-7, with 8 bases identical to TRBD2. The CDR3 is CASSQGSGGSSYEQYF. CDR3 DNA: TGTGCCAGCAGCCAAGGATCGGGGGGGAGCTCCTACGAGCAGTACTTC.